Presented here are 30 T cell receptor beta chains from one specimen sequenced in a study of blood T cells in healthy people across ages. Combining a sample-barcoded 5' primer with a J-beta primer mix, a second PCR ran for 7 to 11 cycles. TCRdb passed the 5' RACE reads through MiXCR, listing each CDR3 protein once. Among approximately 600,000 distinct CDR3 sequences, 58% were seen once, and the ten largest hold approximately 40%. Sample: blood. The receptors derive from a man between 60 and 75 years old in good health.

This clonotype was seen only a few times. One base away lies a much larger clone, so this may be a sequencing read error. The chain joins TRBV5-1 to TRBJ2-3; no definite D call. This CDR3 has 14 residues. Germline V CDR1 and CDR2: SGHRS, YFSETQ. V was trimmed by 4 bases and J by 2 bases, leaving 11 bases between them. The CDR3 DNA follows: TGCGCCAGCAGCGTGAACAGCTACACAGATACGCAGTATTTT. Translated: CASSVNSYTDTQYF. Filled out from reference TRBV5-1 and TRBJ2-3, the complete variable domain reads KAGVTQTPRYLIKTRGQQVTLSCSPISGHRSVSWYQQTPGQGLQFLFEYFSETQRNKGNFPGRFSGRQFSNSRSEMNVSTLELGDSALYLCASSVNSYTDTQYFGPGTRLTVL.

This sequence joins TRBV20-1 and TRBJ2-4; D is unresolved. The J call may be in error: the DNA end matches TRBJ2-7 better. This CDR3 is 13 amino acids long. Germline V gives CDR1 DFQATT, CDR2 SNEGSKA (reference sequence). The CDR3 loop is CSARGPETYEQYF. The CDR3 DNA sequence: TGCAGTGCTAGAGGCCCGGAGACCTACGAGCAGTACTTC.

The genes are TRBV29-1 and TRBJ1-4, with D possibly matching TRBD1 (6 bases). V shed 4 bases and J shed 3 bases, with 12 bases lying between them. CDR3 size: 14 residues. Looked up from germline, CDR1 is SQVTM and CDR2 is ANQGSEA. CDR3 sequence (DNA): TGCAGCGTTGTTATGTCAGGGGCTAATGAAAAACTGTTTTTT. Its translation is CSVVMSGANEKLFF.

This clonotype has more than one count but fewer than ten. The V call is TRBV4-2, the J call TRBJ2-5; 13 positions agree with TRBD2. Germline CDR1 and CDR2: LGHNA and YNFKEQ. There are 19 residues in the CDR3. V was pared by 0 bases and J by 5 bases, with 12 bases of the junction left unmatched. The CDR3 bases are TGTGCCAGCAGCCAAGATTTACTAGCGGGGGGGCCTAGGCTGGAGACCCAGTACTTC. Amino acids: CASSQDLLAGGPRLETQYF.

The rearrangement joins TRBV5-1 to TRBJ2-7; maybe TRBD1 (5 bases). In germline, CDR1 is SGHRS, CDR2 YFSETQ. V shed 1 base and J shed 6 bases, with 11 bases lying between them. CDR3 length equals 13 residues. The CDR3 bases are TGCGCCAGCAGCTTGTCTCAGGGTGGCGAGCAGTACTTC. Amino acids: CASSLSQGGEQYF.

This clonotype appeared a few times. The chain's CDR3 is CSAIPPGGGYNEQFF. CDR3 nucleotide sequence: TGCAGTGCTATCCCGCCCGGGGGGGGGTACAATGAGCAGTTCTTC. V usage is TRBV20-1 and J usage is TRBJ2-1, with 8 nucleotides matching TRBD2. CDR3 length: 15 residues. Germline lookup yields CDR1 DFQATT and CDR2 SNEGSKA (reference sequence). V lost 4 bases and J lost 4; bases outside the gene matches: 9.

This rearrangement joins TRBV7-9 to TRBJ1-6, with unresolved D. The CDR3 has 14 residues. The germline CDR1 and CDR2 sequences are SEHNR and FQNEAQ (reference sequence). V was clipped by 5 bases and J by 9 bases, with 14 bases between them. CDR3: CASSPPQEGSPLHF. CDR3 nucleotides: TGTGCCAGCAGCCCCCCGCAGGAGGGTTCACCCCTCCACTTT.

CDR3 amino acids: CASSLDGGGNSPLHF. In nucleotides, the CDR3 is TGTGCCAGCAGCTTGGATGGAGGGGGAAATTCACCCCTCCACTTT. The chain is built from TRBV5-4 and TRBJ1-6; maybe TRBD1 (6 bases). This CDR3 contains 15 residues. Looked up from germline, CDR1 is SGHNT and CDR2 is YYREEE (reference sequence). The ends were cut back, 0 bases at V and 7 bases at J, with 11 bases in the middle.

The chain recombines TRBV10-3 with TRBJ2-5; TRBD1 matches at 10 bases. The assigned J gene may be wrong: the sequence end matches TRBJ2-7 better. CDR1 and CDR2 (germline): ENHRY, SYGVKD. CDR3 size: 14 residues. As DNA, the CDR3 is TGTGCCATCACCGACAAGGGACAGGGGTACGAGCAGTACTTC. Its protein product is CAITDKGQGYEQYF.

This chain connects TRBV6-6 to TRBJ1-2; 7 positions agree with TRBD1. The V gene end was trimmed by 2 bases and the J gene end by 4 bases; junction bases not matched to a gene: 7. Germline CDR1 and CDR2: MNHNY and SVGAGI (reference sequence). The CDR3 is 15 residues long. CDR3 loop: CASSYTGRDSYGYTF. CDR3 in DNA: TGTGCCAGCAGTTACACCGGCCGGGACAGCTATGGCTACACCTTC.

The CDR3 nucleotides read TGTGCCAGCAGCCCGTGGGGGGTGCTCTCCTACAATGAGCAGTTCTTC. The encoded protein is CASSPWGVLSYNEQFF. This chain connects TRBV5-4 to TRBJ2-1; D is perhaps TRBD2 (6 bases). Trimming took off 4 bases at V and 0 bases at J, with 14 bases between the two ends. The germline V gene has CDR1 SGHNT and CDR2 YYREEE (reference sequence). The CDR3 runs 16 residues.

Only one count was recorded for this clonotype. The chain carries TRBV7-9 and TRBJ2-3; no definite D call. The CDR3 length is 16 residues. V was cut by 0 bases and J by 2 bases, with 12 bases left in between. Germline V gene sequence: CDR1 SEHNR, CDR2 FQNEAQ (reference sequence). CDR3 sequence: CASSLAVTPNTDTQYF. The CDR3 DNA follows: TGTGCCAGCAGCTTAGCGGTAACCCCGAACACAGATACGCAGTATTTT.

A few counts support this clonotype. The chain employs TRBV5-1 and TRBJ1-2; D is unresolved. The CDR3 runs 15 residues. Germline V gives CDR1 SGHRS, CDR2 YFSETQ. The V end was cut by 5 bases, the J end by 2 bases, with 16 bases between. CDR3 bases: TGCGCCAGCAGGGCGGTGGGAGACCTCAACTATGGCTACACCTTC. Translating gives CASRAVGDLNYGYTF.

The chain combines TRBV3-1 with TRBJ2-3, with 7 bases fitting TRBD1. CDR3 size: 16 residues. Germline CDR1 LGHDT, CDR2 YNNKEL (reference sequence). V was pared by 5 bases and J by 2 bases, with 10 bases of the junction left unmatched. This CDR3 reads CASSLRNRGATDTQYF. The CDR3 region has the DNA TGTGCCAGCAGCTTACGCAACAGGGGCGCCACAGATACGCAGTATTTT.

About this clonotype: One end of the junction fails to match germline, which may point to a read error. The chain employs TRBV3-1 and TRBJ2-1, with 11 positions matching TRBD2. This CDR3 spans 15 amino acids. Per germline, CDR1 LGHDT and CDR2 YNNKEL (reference sequence). The CDR3, as DNA: TGTGCCTGCAGCCGACTAGCGGGATCCTACAATGAGCAGTTCTTC. Its translation: CACSRLAGSYNEQFF.

This clonotype showed up just a few times. The J gene is TRBJ1-2, the V gene TRBV27; D perhaps matches TRBD1 (5 bases). Germline V CDR1 and CDR2: MNHEY, SMNVEV (reference sequence). V dropped 5 bases and J dropped 4 bases, with 14 bases sitting between them. The CDR3 is 14 residues long. CDR3 protein: CASSPRDGSYGYTF. The CDR3 DNA reads as TGTGCCAGCAGTCCACGGGACGGGAGCTATGGCTACACCTTC.

This clonotype was detected only once. The chain employs TRBV5-1 and TRBJ2-1; 12 positions match TRBD1. The length of the CDR3 is 20 residues. CDR1 and CDR2 (germline): SGHRS, YFSETQ. Trimming took 4 bases from V and 3 from J; bases not matched to a gene: 17. The CDR3 bases are TGCGCCAGCAGCCTACGTGGGACAGGGGGCAGCGCGGGGGGCTACAATGAGCAGTTCTTC. This codes for CASSLRGTGGSAGGYNEQFF.

V is TRBV6-5 and J is TRBJ2-7; D might be TRBD2 (6 bases). Per germline, CDR1 MNHEY and CDR2 SVGAGI. The length of the CDR3 is 16 residues. The V end lost 2 bases, the J end lost 4 bases, and 18 bases lay between the germline ends. CDR3 in amino acids: CASSYPGPGGWYEQYF. The CDR3 DNA reads as TGTGCCAGCAGTTACCCAGGACCAGGAGGGTGGTACGAGCAGTACTTC.

The chain carries TRBV28 and TRBJ2-3, with 16 bases fitting TRBD2. There are 18 residues in the CDR3. Germline CDR1 is MDHEN and CDR2 is SYDVKM. Trimming cost V 4 bases and J 4 bases; bases outside gene matches: 8. CDR3 loop: CASSSGTSGGASADTQYF. In DNA, the CDR3 is TGTGCCAGCAGTTCTGGGACTAGCGGGGGGGCAAGTGCAGATACGCAGTATTTT.

The V call is TRBV6-2 or TRBV6-3, the J call TRBJ2-3, with 7 bases lining up with TRBD1. The length of the CDR3 is 15 residues. CDR1 and CDR2 (germline): MNHEY, SVGEGT. Trimming cost V 1 base and J 3 bases; bases outside gene matches: 4. The CDR3 reads CASSYWGTETDTQYF. CDR3 nucleotide sequence: TGTGCCAGCAGTTACTGGGGGACAGAAACAGATACGCAGTATTTT.

In this sample, this clonotype turned up a few times. The rearrangement uses TRBV28 and TRBJ2-5; TRBD1 matches at 9 bases. CDR1 MDHEN and CDR2 SYDVKM come from the germline V gene. The V segment lost 6 bases and the J segment 0 bases; nucleotides outside the gene matches: 8. The CDR3 has 16 amino acids. CDR3 amino acids: CASSPIDRGYQETQYF. The CDR3 DNA follows: TGTGCCAGCAGCCCGATCGACAGGGGGTACCAAGAGACCCAGTACTTC.

This clonotype has more than one count but fewer than ten. The CDR3 region is CASRTQGRRETQYF. The DNA of the CDR3 is TGTGCCAGCAGGACACAGGGGAGAAGAGAGACCCAGTACTTC. This chain joins TRBV28 and TRBJ2-5, with 7 bases aligning to TRBD1. The junction had 8 bases not matched to a gene; V was cut back by 6 bases and J by 4 bases. CDR3 length: 14 amino acids. Per germline, CDR1 MDHEN and CDR2 SYDVKM.

There are a few counts of this clonotype. The rearrangement links TRBV5-5 to TRBJ2-5; 7 bases are shared with TRBD2. The CDR3 spans 16 residues. Germline loops: CDR1 SGHKS, CDR2 YYEKEE (reference sequence). Unmatched junction bases numbered 10, after V lost 0 bases and J lost 5 bases. In DNA form, the CDR3 reads TGTGCCAGCAGCTTGGGGTTCCGGGGGGAAAGGGAGACCCAGTACTTC. It yields the protein CASSLGFRGERETQYF.

This clonotype has just a few counts. This chain uses TRBV12-3 or TRBV12-4 with TRBJ1-2, with D possibly TRBD1 on 5 matching bases. V was cut by 5 bases and J by 4 bases, with 14 bases left in between. The CDR3 extends over 14 amino acids. CDR3 in DNA: TGTGCCAGCAGTCTAGGGTCAGGGACCTATGGCTACACCTTC. It specifies CASSLGSGTYGYTF.

There are a few counts of this clonotype. This chain connects TRBV4-2 to TRBJ2-3; 9 bases map to TRBD1. The V and J ends lost 4 bases and 3 bases, in that order; junction bases with no gene match: 11. Germline V gene data show CDR1 as LGHNA and CDR2 as YNFKEQ. The CDR3 has 17 residues. Here the CDR3 reads CASSRGTTGGSTDTQYF. The CDR3 DNA sequence: TGTGCCAGCAGCCGGGGGACGACAGGGGGTTCGACAGATACGCAGTATTTT.

In regard to this clonotype: Being one base from a much bigger clone, this may be a read error. V and J are TRBV6-6 and TRBJ2-5; 8 positions agree with TRBD2. This CDR3 region has 14 residues. The V gene end was trimmed by 5 bases and the J gene end by 3 bases; junction bases not matched to a gene: 5. Per germline, CDR1 MNHNY and CDR2 SVGAGI (reference sequence). The CDR3 DNA reads as TGTGCCAGCAGTGACCAAGCGGGGGAAGAGACCCAGTACTTC. Translation: CASSDQAGEETQYF.

This clonotype occurred a few times. The chain is built from TRBV5-1 and TRBJ2-1; 9 nucleotides agree with TRBD2. CDR3 length: 16 residues. Germline V gives CDR1 SGHRS, CDR2 YFSETQ. The V gene end was trimmed by 7 bases and the J gene end by 2 bases; junction bases not matched to a gene: 10. The CDR3 nucleotides read TGCGCCAGCCGAGCAGCGGGGGGTATAACCTACAATGAGCAGTTCTTC. Translated, it gives CASRAAGGITYNEQFF.

This sequence joins TRBV6-6 and TRBJ2-5; the match to TRBD2 covers 12 bases. This CDR3 comprises 14 residues. The ends lost 8 bases at V and 9 bases at J; junction bases unmatched: 10. Germline lookup yields CDR1 MNHNY and CDR2 SVGAGI (reference sequence). The CDR3 spells CASFSSGGERAQYF. CDR3 in DNA: TGTGCCAGCTTCTCTAGCGGGGGGGAGCGGGCCCAGTACTTC.

V gene TRBV5-1 combines with J gene TRBJ2-7; 7 nucleotides align to TRBD1. This CDR3 has 15 amino acids. From germline, CDR1 is SGHRS and CDR2 YFSETQ. The V gene end was trimmed by 2 bases and the J gene end by 5 bases; junction bases not matched to a gene: 10. Here the CDR3 DNA reads TGCGCCAGCAGCTTCCTCCCAGGGGGATCGGACGAGCAGTACTTC. Its translation is CASSFLPGGSDEQYF.

In its sample, this clonotype was seen a few times. The chain joins TRBV28 to TRBJ2-1, with 12 bases aligning to TRBD2. CDR1 MDHEN and CDR2 SYDVKM come from the germline V gene. Trimming cost V 5 bases and J 2 bases; bases outside gene matches: 4. The CDR3 runs to 16 residues. The CDR3 DNA is TGTGCCAGCAGTGGTAGACTAGCGGGAGCCTACAATGAGCAGTTCTTC. Its protein is CASSGRLAGAYNEQFF.